These 18 T cell receptor beta chains came from one sample sequenced in a study of Graves' ophthalmopathy and Graves' hyperthyroidism (dated by TCRdb to the late 2010s). Sequenced on an Illumina HiSeq 2000. For repertoire sequencing, TCR beta CDR3 regions were amplified from RNA transcripts. The first round was an RT-PCR using HTBI primers with the Qiagen OneStep RT-PCR kit, and this first round was followed by a second-round multiplex PCR, then size selection and purification. TCRdb cleaned the public reads at Q25 with fastp, built clones with MiXCR and kept in-frame beta chains. Duplicate CDR3 protein sequences are folded into a single record with the most common DNA and genes. The sample table shows over 40,000 distinct CDR3 sequences, and less than 65% are seen once. The ten largest make up roughly 21% of the sample. The sequenced sample was peripheral blood. The receptors were sampled from an adult man with Graves' ophthalmopathy.

This clonotype has a single count. At one boundary the junction diverges from the germline segment, which might be a read error. The chain is built from TRBV5-4 and TRBJ2-2; D remains ambiguous. CDR1 and CDR2 (germline): SGHNT, YYREEE (reference sequence). The CDR3 runs to 11 residues. CDR3 nucleotides: TGTGCCGGCAGTGCTACCGGGGAGCTGTTTTTT. This translates into CAGSATGELFF.

This chain joins TRBV24-1 and TRBJ1-5; maybe TRBD1 (6 bases). The germline gives CDR1 KGHDR, CDR2 SFDVKD. The CDR3 is 14 amino acids. Trimming stripped 3 bases from V and 4 bases from J, with 9 bases between. The CDR3 DNA reads TGTGCCACCAGTGATCCCGACAGGAATCAGCCCCAGCATTTT. This gives the protein CATSDPDRNQPQHF.

J is TRBJ1-5 and V is TRBV10-2, with D uncertain. The CDR3 is 14 residues long. V lost 4 bases and J lost 0, with 7 bases in between. CDR1 and CDR2 from the germline V gene are WSHSY and SAAADI. The CDR3 loop reads CASSASDSNQPQHF. In DNA form, the CDR3 reads TGCGCCAGCAGTGCTTCAGATAGCAATCAGCCCCAGCATTTT.

This clonotype was seen a single time. An end of the junction differs from the germline gene, which may be a read error. The chain carries TRBV7-9 and TRBJ2-7, with a possible D match to TRBD2 (5 bases). Germline V gene sequence: CDR1 SEHNR, CDR2 FQNEAQ (reference sequence). The length of the CDR3 is 14 residues. The DNA of the CDR3 is TGCGCCAGCAGCTTAGTGGACTTCTCCTACGAGCAGTACTTC. Its protein is CASSLVDFSYEQYF.

The V call is TRBV2, the J call TRBJ2-7; no clear D gene. The CDR3 has 15 residues. Trimming took off 7 bases at V and 2 bases at J, with 18 bases between the two ends. Germline V gene lookup returns CDR1 SNHLY and CDR2 FYNNEI. Here the CDR3 DNA reads TGTGCCAGCAAGGTCGTGTCCTCCGCCACCTACGAGCAGTACGTC. Amino acid sequence: CASKVVSSATYEQYV.

This clonotype has at least ten counts. The chain employs TRBV19 and TRBJ2-7, with TRBD1 identical over 12 bases. The CDR3 is made up of 15 amino acids. Trimming cost V 5 bases and J 7 bases; bases outside gene matches: 9. Germline V gives CDR1 LNHDA, CDR2 SQIVND (reference sequence). CDR3: CASSASGTGGGEQYF. The CDR3 DNA is TGTGCCAGTAGTGCCTCCGGGACAGGGGGCGGAGAGCAGTACTTC.

This clonotype is deemed medium-sized (0.01 to 0.1%). This chain connects TRBV10-2 to TRBJ2-7; 7 nucleotides agree with TRBD1. The CDR3 is 12 residues long. J gave up 3 bases and V 4 bases, and 0 bases lay outside the gene matches. Germline CDR1 and CDR2: WSHSY and SAAADI. The CDR3 bases are TGCGCCAGCAGTGCAGGGGGCTACGAGCAGTACTTC. Its protein is CASSAGGYEQYF.

To note about this clonotype: Here the CDR3 omits its conserved ending phenylalanine or tryptophan, so a read error is the likely source. It is unclear where the CDR3 begins or ends on the DNA, so no DNA is shown, and the CDR3 is as TCRdb lists it. The genes are TRBV10-3 and TRBJ2-5. The CDR3 sequence runs 8 residues, both termini included. Germline V CDR1 and CDR2: ENHRY, SYGVKD. The CDR3 sequence: CAISGSAV.

The sample holds many counts of this clonotype. The gene calls are TRBV11-2 and TRBJ2-3, with unresolved D. V was shortened by 2 bases and J by 0 bases, with 9 bases between the two germline ends. The germline V gene has CDR1 SGHAT and CDR2 FQNNGV. The CDR3 runs to 15 residues. The CDR3 here is CASSLTGASTDTQYF. In nucleotides, the CDR3 is TGTGCCAGCAGCTTAACCGGAGCTAGCACAGATACGCAGTATTTT.

This clonotype was seen many times. The chain employs TRBV7-3 and TRBJ2-3, with D tentatively TRBD2 (6 bases). Trimming removed 4 bases from V and 6 bases from J, with 14 bases in between. This CDR3 is 14 amino acids long. Looked up from germline, CDR1 is SGHTA and CDR2 is FQGTGA. The CDR3 reads CASSSVGGLDTQYF. In nucleotides, the CDR3 is TGTGCCAGCAGCTCCGTGGGGGGACTGGATACGCAGTATTTT.

This clonotype showed up many times. V usage is TRBV27 and J usage is TRBJ2-7, with 12 bases fitting TRBD2. V trimming: 3 bases; J trimming: 7 bases; junction bases outside the gene matches: 4. The CDR3 contains 14 residues. From germline, CDR1 is MNHEY and CDR2 SMNVEV (reference sequence). CDR3 in amino acids: CASSFGGLAGEQYF. For the CDR3, the DNA is TGTGCCAGCAGTTTCGGCGGACTAGCGGGAGAGCAGTACTTC.

This clonotype is categorized as medium-sized. The rearrangement links TRBV7-8 to TRBJ2-7; unclear D gene. The CDR3 runs 14 residues. CDR1 and CDR2 (germline): SGHVS, FQNEAQ. The V and J ends lost 0 bases and 2 bases respectively, with 8 bases between them. CDR3 region: CASSLAGNAYEQYF. The CDR3 DNA reads as TGTGCCAGCAGCTTAGCGGGTAACGCCTACGAGCAGTACTTC.

This sequence joins TRBV7-9 and TRBJ1-1, with 8 bases aligning to TRBD1. The CDR3 consists of 16 residues. V dropped 5 bases and J dropped 4; count of bases not matched to a gene: 12. Germline V gene sequence: CDR1 SEHNR, CDR2 FQNEAQ (reference sequence). CDR3 nucleotide sequence: TGTGCCAGCAGCCAGCGACAGGGGCAGGGCCTCACTGAAGCTTTCTTT. It translates to CASSQRQGQGLTEAFF.

There are many counts of this clonotype. The J gene is TRBJ2-3, the V gene TRBV19; TRBD2 aligns across 14 bases. V shed 5 bases, J shed 2 bases, and the junction held 3 bases outside the gene matches. This CDR3 contains 16 residues. The germline gives CDR1 LNHDA, CDR2 SQIVND (reference sequence). The CDR3 loop is CASSGTSGSLTDTQYF. CDR3 nucleotides: TGTGCCAGTAGTGGGACTAGCGGGAGCCTCACAGATACGCAGTATTTT.

The J gene is TRBJ2-7, the V gene TRBV6-5; 9 bases are shared with TRBD2. V shed 4 bases and J 6 bases; nucleotides not matched to a gene: 10. This CDR3 region has 15 residues. Germline V gene data show CDR1 as MNHEY and CDR2 as SVGAGI. CDR3 region: CASSSVLSGRSEQYF. CDR3 in DNA: TGTGCCAGCAGTTCGGTTCTTAGCGGGAGATCCGAGCAGTACTTC.

By share, this clonotype counts as medium-sized (0.01 to 0.1%). The V call is TRBV25-1, the J call TRBJ1-3; tentative D call: TRBD1 (6 bases). CDR3 length: 14 amino acids. With 5 bases removed from V and 0 bases from J, the gap between germline ends came to 8 bases. Germline CDR1 and CDR2: MGHDK and SYGVNS. The CDR3 DNA reads as TGTGCCAGCAGTTCCAGGGGCTCTGGAAACACCATATATTTT. It specifies CASSSRGSGNTIYF.

This chain uses TRBV2 with TRBJ2-5; TRBD2 matches 9 bases. Unmatched junction bases numbered 9, after V lost 5 bases and J lost 2 bases. The CDR3 contains 16 residues. Germline values: CDR1 SNHLY, CDR2 FYNNEI. CDR3 sequence (DNA): TGTGCCAGCAGTAAACGAGCAACTAGCGGGCAAGAGACCCAGTACTTC. Its protein product is CASSKRATSGQETQYF.

The rearrangement links TRBV2 to TRBJ2-1, with TRBD2 matching over 9 bases. The CDR3 runs to 15 residues. The germline V gene encodes CDR1 SNHLY and CDR2 FYNNEI. Unmatched junction bases numbered 9, after V lost 4 bases and J lost 8 bases. CDR3 residues: CASSAGRGGRYEQFF. As DNA, the CDR3 is TGTGCCAGCAGTGCTGGGCGGGGGGGACGCTATGAGCAGTTCTTC.